This TCR beta chain was identified in a study of T cell responses to AZD1222 COVID-19 vaccine. Assay used: immunoSEQ multiplex PCR; TCRdb lists only in-frame clones, some missing. This sample has about 110,000 clones, with around 87% found just once. Study-wide results and limits: Nearly half of unique spike-specific TCRs reportedly avoided B.1.351 and B.1.1.7 mutated regions. A mostly white British donor set with more females was recruited, and clonal diversity was possibly underestimated.

This clone was recorded once. Antigen: not known. The CDR3 spans 16 residues. In germline, CDR1 is KGHDR, CDR2 SFDVKD. The germline V and J ends were trimmed by 3 bases and 2 bases, with 15 bases remaining between them. Material: peripheral blood, obtained on day 0 of AZD1222 vaccination. This receptor was obtained from an adult in good health. This chain links TRBV24-1 with TRBJ2-5; D might be TRBD1 or TRBD2, each matching 7 bases. For the CDR3, the DNA is TGTGCCACCAGTGATGGGCAGGGGGGGGATCAAGAGACCCAGTACTTC. Translated: CATSDGQGGDQETQYF.